Shown below are 13 T cell receptor beta chains from a single sample sequenced in a study of control samples from healthy donors and cancer patients. Data came from immunoSEQ multiplex PCR; TCRdb stores just in-frame clones and leaves some out. The sample records approximately 27,000 clones, 85% being singletons. Sample: PBMCs. All receptors come from a woman between 55 and 75 years old with head and neck cancer.

The chain is built from TRBV5-4 and TRBJ2-2; possibly TRBD1 for D (5 bases). The CDR3 length is 15 residues. V lost 0 bases to trimming and J lost 5 bases, with 11 bases between them. From germline, CDR1 is SGHNT and CDR2 YYREEE (reference sequence). CDR3 loop: CASSLVQGGTGELFF. The CDR3 DNA sequence: TGTGCCAGCAGCTTGGTTCAGGGCGGTACCGGGGAGCTGTTTTTT. Full variable domain (remainder filled in from reference TRBV5-4 and TRBJ2-2): ETGVTQSPTHLIKTRGQQVTLRCSSQSGHNTVSWYQQALGQGPQFIFQYYREEENGRGNFPPRFSGLQFPNYSSELNVNALELDDSALYLCASSLVQGGTGELFFGEGSRLTVL.

CDR3 protein: CASSQSPLAASTDTQYF. In DNA, the CDR3 is TGCGCCAGCAGCCAAAGCCCGCTAGCGGCTAGCACAGATACGCAGTATTTT. The chain employs TRBV4-1 and TRBJ2-3; the match to TRBD2 covers 7 bases. Per the germline V gene, CDR1 is MGHRA and CDR2 is YSYEKL. The CDR3 contains 17 residues. The ends lost 2 bases at V and 0 bases at J; junction bases unmatched: 8.

This chain's CDR3 is CASSLEGNYEQYF. Written as DNA, the CDR3 is TGTGCCAGCAGCTTAGAAGGGAATTACGAGCAGTACTTC. The chain employs TRBV11-2 and TRBJ2-7; D is unclear. CDR1 SGHAT and CDR2 FQNNGV come from the germline V gene. CDR3 length: 13 amino acids. The V gene lost 0 bases and the J gene lost 4 bases, with 7 bases spanning the gap.

The CDR3 sequence: CASSWEVDGELFF. The CDR3 nucleotides are TGTGCCAGCAGCTGGGAAGTTGACGGGGAGCTGTTTTTT. The chain recombines TRBV11-3 with TRBJ2-2; D is ambiguous. Germline V gives CDR1 SGHNT, CDR2 YENEEA. The CDR3 extends over 13 amino acids. V shed 4 bases and J shed 7 bases, with 10 bases lying between them.

The chain links TRBV24-1 to TRBJ1-5; perhaps TRBD1 as D (6 bases). Germline CDR1 is KGHDR and CDR2 is SFDVKD. The CDR3 spans 14 residues. Trimming removed 5 bases from V and 3 bases from J, with 10 bases in between. CDR3 DNA: TGTGCCACCAGTGGTCAGGGGTTCAATCAGCCCCAGCATTTT. It is translated as CATSGQGFNQPQHF.

This rearrangement joins TRBV13 to TRBJ1-3, with 9 bases fitting TRBD1. Germline V gives CDR1 PRHDT, CDR2 FYEKMQ (reference sequence). The CDR3 extends over 17 amino acids. J lost 0 bases, V lost 4 bases, and 7 bases had no gene match. The CDR3 loop reads CASSYSGQGDSGNTIYF. The CDR3 nucleotides are TGTGCCAGCAGCTACTCGGGACAGGGAGACTCTGGAAACACCATATATTTT.

V and J are TRBV30 and TRBJ1-1; 9 bases line up with TRBD1. V trimming: 1 base; J trimming: 4 bases; junction bases outside the gene matches: 7. This CDR3 has 15 residues. CDR1 GTSNPN and CDR2 SVGIG come from the germline V gene (reference sequence). The CDR3 protein is CAWSDFRTGVTEAFF. Here the CDR3 DNA reads TGTGCCTGGAGTGACTTTAGGACAGGGGTCACTGAAGCTTTCTTT. The full variable domain, completed using reference TRBV30 and TRBJ1-1, is SQTIHQWPATLVQPVGSPLSLECTVEGTSNPNLYWYRQAAGRGLQLLFYSVGIGQISSEVPQNLSASRPQDRQFILSSKKLLLSDSGFYLCAWSDFRTGVTEAFFGQGTRLTVV.

The chain is built from TRBV11-2 and TRBJ2-7; 8 bases map to TRBD2. Germline CDR1 reads SGHAT; CDR2 reads FQNNGV. The CDR3 has 14 residues. With 5 bases clipped from V and 2 bases from J, the junction kept 5 bases outside the gene matches. The CDR3 DNA sequence: TGTGCCAGCAGCCCCCAGCGGGGGACCTACGAGCAGTACTTC. Residues: CASSPQRGTYEQYF.

This clone was found a few times. The chain has TRBV4-1 and TRBJ2-5, with D uncertain. Germline-derived CDR1 and CDR2 are MGHRA and YSYEKL. Between the trimmed V and J ends, which lost 4 bases and 4 bases, there was a span of 4 bases. The CDR3 has 11 residues. CDR3 bases: TGCGCCAGCAGCCGGGGAGAGACCCAGTACTTC. The encoded protein is CASSRGETQYF.

A few counts support this clone. The rearrangement links TRBV11-3 to TRBJ2-1; 10 bases line up with TRBD2. V trimming: 4 bases; J trimming: 2 bases; junction bases outside the gene matches: 5. Germline V gene sequence: CDR1 SGHNT, CDR2 YENEEA. This CDR3 has 16 residues. The chain's CDR3 is CASSSVAGGTYNEQFF. The CDR3 nucleotides read TGTGCCAGCAGCTCGGTAGCGGGGGGTACCTACAATGAGCAGTTCTTC.

The rearrangement uses TRBV18 and TRBJ2-1; no reliable D call. The ends were cut back, 0 bases at V and 4 bases at J, with 1 base in the middle. CDR3 length equals 12 residues. Germline values: CDR1 KGHSH, CDR2 LQKENI. CDR3 protein: CASSPPYNEQFF. CDR3 nucleotide sequence: TGTGCCAGCTCACCACCGTACAATGAGCAGTTCTTC.

The chain carries TRBV9 and TRBJ2-7; 7 nucleotides align to TRBD1. V lost 3 bases, J lost 6 bases, and 9 bases stayed unmatched. Germline assignment: CDR1 SGDLS and CDR2 YYNGEE. The CDR3 contains 14 residues. The CDR3 DNA is TGTGCCAGCAGCGAACGGGACAGCCTTTCCGAGCAGTACTTC. This gives the protein CASSERDSLSEQYF.

The rearrangement links TRBV15 to TRBJ2-1; 13 positions match TRBD2. Per the germline V gene, CDR1 is LNHNV and CDR2 is YYDKDF (reference sequence). The CDR3 is 16 amino acids. The trim removed 3 bases at V and 5 bases at J, leaving 4 bases unmatched. The CDR3 spells CATSSLGTSGNNEQFF. The CDR3 bases are TGTGCCACCAGCAGCCTGGGGACTAGCGGGAACAATGAGCAGTTCTTC.